Each of the 22 T cell receptor beta chains below was sequenced from the same sample in a study of molecular identifiers for immune sequencing clone quantification. TCRdb ran MiXCR on the PCR reads and lists one entry per CDR3 protein. Among just under 650,000 distinct CDR3 sequences listed, less than 20% were seen once. Sequencing used naive CD8+ T cells from blood, with Jurkat cell RNA spiked in. As to subset: FACS-sorted CD8+CD4-CCR7+CD45RA+ naive T cells. The origin of the receptors is a human donor in good health. Some libraries in this study had Jurkat cell RNA spiked in.

This clonotype was picked up many times. This sequence joins TRBV7-9 and TRBJ2-3; 11 bases align to TRBD2. J gave up 2 bases and V 4 bases, and 5 bases lay outside the gene matches. This CDR3 comprises 16 residues. Germline V gene sequence: CDR1 SEHNR, CDR2 FQNEAQ (reference sequence). CDR3 residues: CASSSLLAGDTDTQYF. CDR3 in DNA: TGTGCCAGCAGCTCGCTACTAGCGGGGGACACAGATACGCAGTATTTT.

This chain joins TRBV4-3 and TRBJ2-1; 10 bases are shared with TRBD1. CDR1 is LGHNA, CDR2 YSLEER, per germline. CDR3 length equals 17 residues. V lost 0 bases and J lost 7; bases outside the gene matches: 9. The CDR3 region has the DNA TGCGCCAGCAGCCAAGAGCCACCGGGACAGGGGTTAAATGAGCAGTTCTTC. Translating gives CASSQEPPGQGLNEQFF.

This clonotype occurred many times. The chain recombines TRBV9 with TRBJ2-7; D call uncertain. The V gene lost 3 bases and the J gene lost 4 bases, with 11 bases spanning the gap. From germline, CDR1 is SGDLS and CDR2 YYNGEE. This CDR3 has 13 residues. CDR3 nucleotides: TGTGCCAGCAGCGCCAACGACGGGTACGAGCAGTACTTC. Encoded protein: CASSANDGYEQYF.

Concerning this clonotype: Just one base apart from a much larger clone, this may be a read error. The V gene is TRBV3-1, the J gene TRBJ2-1; no clear D. This CDR3 comprises 13 residues. The germline V gene encodes CDR1 LGHDT and CDR2 YNNKEL (reference sequence). CDR3 sequence (DNA): TGTGCCAGCAGTCGAAGCGTTAAGGGTGAGCAGCTCTTC. Amino acid sequence: CASSRSVKGEQLF.

Note on this clonotype: A single base separates this from a much larger clone, so it may be a read error. Given the absence of the conserved phenylalanine or tryptophan at the CDR3 end, a read error is likely. The chain joins TRBV12-3 or TRBV12-4 to TRBJ1-5; D is undetermined. The CDR3 extends over 15 amino acids. Trimming stripped 6 bases from V and 0 bases from J, with 12 bases between. The CDR3 reads CASSRTVDSNQPQHL. CDR3 DNA: TGTGCCAGCAGCAGGACTGTGGATAGCAATCAGCCCCAGCATTTG.

At least ten counts were recorded for this clonotype. The chain carries TRBV5-6 and TRBJ2-3; the match to TRBD2 covers 7 bases. This CDR3 region has 12 residues. Germline CDR1 reads SGHDT; CDR2 reads YYEEEE. Unmatched junction bases numbered 6, after V lost 4 bases and J lost 10 bases. The CDR3 DNA is TGTGCCAGCAGCCCGACTAGCAGTGCGCAGTATTTT. Its protein product is CASSPTSSAQYF. Variable domain in full (rest from reference TRBV5-6 and TRBJ2-3): DAGVTQSPTHLIKTRGQQVTLRCSPKSGHDTVSWYQQALGQGPQFIFQYYEEEERQRGNFPDRFSGHQFPNYSSELNVNALLLGDSALYLCASSPTSSAQYFGPGTRLTVL.

This clonotype was seen ten or more times. The chain employs TRBV9 and TRBJ1-3; 7 bases line up with TRBD1. There are 16 residues in the CDR3. Germline V CDR1 and CDR2: SGDLS, YYNGEE. V lost 4 bases, J lost 5 bases, and 12 bases stayed unmatched. The CDR3 is CASSPQGQLFRNTIYF. CDR3 nucleotide sequence: TGTGCCAGCAGCCCCCAGGGACAGCTTTTTAGAAACACCATATATTTT.

There are many counts of this clonotype. V gene TRBV11-2 combines with J gene TRBJ2-7, with D hard to call. The CDR3 covers 13 residues. Per the germline V gene, CDR1 is SGHAT and CDR2 is FQNNGV. Trimming removed 5 bases from V and 2 bases from J, with 10 bases in between. The CDR3 coding sequence is TGTGCCAGCAGCCAAAGGGCCCCCTACGAGCAGTACTTC. It yields the protein CASSQRAPYEQYF.

This clonotype has a handful of counts. This chain connects TRBV5-4 to TRBJ1-2; 7 bases line up with TRBD1. This CDR3 region has 13 residues. With V trimmed by 3 bases and J by 8 bases, 7 bases remained unmatched. CDR1 is SGHNT, CDR2 YYREEE, per germline (reference sequence). CDR3 residues: CASSSDRAYGYTF. Written as DNA, the CDR3 is TGTGCCAGCAGCTCCGACAGGGCTTACGGCTACACCTTC. Looking up the rest from reference TRBV5-4 and TRBJ1-2 gives the full variable domain: ETGVTQSPTHLIKTRGQQVTLRCSSQSGHNTVSWYQQALGQGPQFIFQYYREEENGRGNFPPRFSGLQFPNYSSELNVNALELDDSALYLCASSSDRAYGYTFGSGTRLTVV.

Regarding this clonotype: A much larger clone is a single base away; this may be a read error. The chain couples TRBV4-3 to TRBJ2-3; D gene ambiguous. Per the germline V gene, CDR1 is LGHNA and CDR2 is YSLEER. The V end lost 0 bases, the J end lost 5 bases, and 12 bases lay between the germline ends. The CDR3 totals 15 residues. CDR3: CASSQEPRAGDTQYF. CDR3 nucleotide sequence: TGCGCCAGCAGCCAAGAACCAAGGGCCGGAGATACGCAGTATTTT.

This clonotype was recorded at least ten times. The chain is built from TRBV19 and TRBJ1-5; 10 positions match TRBD1. The ends lost 3 bases at V and 6 bases at J; junction bases unmatched: 5. This CDR3 is 15 amino acids long. Per germline, CDR1 LNHDA and CDR2 SQIVND (reference sequence). In DNA, the CDR3 is TGTGCCAGTAGTATCGGGGACAGGGGTGTTCAGCCCCAGCATTTT. Translating gives CASSIGDRGVQPQHF.

Ten or more counts support this clonotype. The V gene is TRBV11-2, the J gene TRBJ1-2, with a tentative D call TRBD1 (6 bases). V lost 7 bases and J 4 bases, leaving 13 bases between the germline ends. CDR3 length: 13 residues. The germline gives CDR1 SGHAT, CDR2 FQNNGV. In DNA, the CDR3 is TGTGCCAGCAAACGAGGGGGGAGCTATGGCTACACCTTC. It specifies CASKRGGSYGYTF.

This clonotype was detected ten times or more. V is TRBV6-6 and J is TRBJ1-5; possible D gene TRBD1, 5 bases. Trimming pared 7 bases from V and 10 bases from J, leaving 20 bases between. The germline CDR1 and CDR2 sequences are MNHNY and SVGAGI (reference sequence). The CDR3 consists of 14 residues. DNA for the CDR3: TGTGCCAGCAACCTACAGGAAGGTTTTGCTCCCCAGCATTTT. Amino acids: CASNLQEGFAPQHF.

This clonotype appeared once. The V gene is TRBV3-1, the J gene TRBJ2-3, with 7 bases identical to TRBD2. V lost 0 bases, J lost 10 bases, and 7 bases stayed unmatched. The CDR3 has 14 residues. Germline V gene sequence: CDR1 LGHDT, CDR2 YNNKEL (reference sequence). The CDR3 DNA is TGTGCCAGCAGCCAAGAATGGGAGGGAGGTGCGCAGTATTTT. Protein product: CASSQEWEGGAQYF.

This clonotype was observed many times. This sequence joins TRBV20-1 and TRBJ2-5; 9 bases are shared with TRBD1. Losses at the gene ends were 7 bases for V and 2 bases for J; bases not matched to a gene: 11. CDR1 and CDR2 from the germline V gene are DFQATT and SNEGSKA (reference sequence). This CDR3 is 15 amino acids long. CDR3 residues: CSVQQLGQGQETQYF. The DNA for the CDR3 is TGCAGTGTCCAACAACTGGGACAGGGACAAGAGACCCAGTACTTC.

In this sample, this clonotype turned up many times. This chain connects TRBV2 to TRBJ1-5; D is unclear. The CDR3 consists of 13 residues. Germline loops: CDR1 SNHLY, CDR2 FYNNEI. Trimming took off 7 bases at V and 0 bases at J, with 7 bases between the two ends. The CDR3 loop reads CASKVYSNQPQHF. CDR3 bases: TGTGCCAGCAAAGTATATAGCAATCAGCCCCAGCATTTT.

This clonotype was seen more than once but under ten times. The chain is built from TRBV19 and TRBJ2-1; 7 bases align to TRBD1. The CDR3 spans 12 residues. The junction had 6 bases not matched to a gene; V was cut back by 10 bases and J by 6 bases. Per germline, CDR1 LNHDA and CDR2 SQIVND (reference sequence). The CDR3 DNA reads as TGTGCCACCCGACAGGGCGGCAATGAGCAGTTCTTC. It encodes CATRQGGNEQFF.

This clonotype has just a few counts. The rearrangement links TRBV4-3 to TRBJ2-7; D is uncertain. This CDR3 is 13 amino acids long. Germline assignment: CDR1 LGHNA and CDR2 YSLEER. With 4 bases removed from V and 2 bases from J, the gap between germline ends came to 9 bases. CDR3 nucleotide sequence: TGCGCCAGCAGCCTCTGGATAGCCTACGAGCAGTACTTC. Its translation is CASSLWIAYEQYF.

This clonotype appeared many times. The V and J genes are TRBV7-9 and TRBJ1-1; tentative D call: TRBD1 (6 bases). Trimming took 2 bases from V and 1 from J, leaving 8 bases between them. The CDR3 loop spans 14 amino acids. CDR1 is SEHNR and CDR2 is FQNEAQ in the germline V gene (reference sequence). CDR3: CASSLRQENTEAFF. CDR3 DNA sequence: TGTGCCAGCAGCTTAAGACAGGAGAACACTGAAGCTTTCTTT.

This clonotype came up many times. This sequence joins TRBV19 and TRBJ2-2, with no clear D. The CDR3 extends over 13 amino acids. The germline CDR1 and CDR2 sequences are LNHDA and SQIVND (reference sequence). V lost 1 base and J 4 bases, leaving 4 bases between the germline ends. For the CDR3, the DNA is TGTGCCAGTAGTATAGGGTCCACCGGGGAGCTGTTTTTT. This encodes CASSIGSTGELFF.

V usage is TRBV27 and J usage is TRBJ2-7, with D tentatively TRBD2 (6 bases). CDR1 is MNHEY and CDR2 is SMNVEV in the germline V gene (reference sequence). The V and J ends lost 6 bases and 4 bases respectively, with 16 bases between them. CDR3 size: 14 residues. The CDR3 region is CASSPRPGGYEQYF. CDR3 nucleotide sequence: TGTGCCAGCAGCCCCCGTCCTGGAGGGTACGAGCAGTACTTC.

At least ten counts were recorded for this clonotype. The V and J genes are TRBV4-1 and TRBJ1-2, with 7 nucleotides matching TRBD1. The CDR3 runs 15 residues. J gave up 10 bases and V 0 bases, and 11 bases lay outside the gene matches. CDR1 and CDR2 from the germline V gene are MGHRA and YSYEKL. Here the CDR3 DNA reads TGCGCCAGCAGCCAAGAGCCGGGGACAGCCGCCAACTACACCTTC. Residues: CASSQEPGTAANYTF.